Listed here are 12 T cell receptor beta chains from one sample, sequenced in a study of T-cell reconstitution after alpha-beta-depleted transplantation in children. Unique molecular identifiers were incorporated during preparation of the TCRbeta library. TCRdb processed the PCR reads anew with MiXCR; each CDR3 protein has one entry. The data contain roughly 500,000 distinct CDR3 sequences, around 12% of them singletons. The specimen was PBMCs from the stem cell graft donor, collected from the stem cell graft. The receptors shown here come from a human donor who donated a stem cell graft to a child with combined immunodeficiency.

This clonotype was observed a handful of times. The chain has TRBV6-2 or TRBV6-3 and TRBJ1-1; D is undetermined. Germline CDR1 MNHEY, CDR2 SVGEGT. The CDR3 length is 14 residues. Trimming cost V 5 bases and J 7 bases, with 17 bases left between them. The CDR3 loop reads CASSPTWAGGEAFF. In DNA, the CDR3 is TGTGCCAGCAGTCCTACCTGGGCGGGTGGTGAAGCTTTCTTT.

A few counts support this clonotype. The gene calls are TRBV4-3 and TRBJ1-4; weak D call: TRBD1 (6 bases). Germline CDR1 and CDR2: LGHNA and YSLEER. The germline V and J ends were trimmed by 4 bases and 8 bases, with 17 bases remaining between them. The CDR3 runs to 15 residues. The DNA of the CDR3 is TGCGCCAGCAGCCGAGAGGCGGGGGCCGGGGAAAAACTGTTTTTT. This encodes CASSREAGAGEKLFF.

This clonotype was seen only a few times. The chain is built from TRBV6-2 or TRBV6-3 and TRBJ2-1; a weak D match, TRBD2 (6 bases). CDR3 size: 15 residues. V lost 2 bases, J lost 2 bases, and 10 bases lay in between. The germline gives CDR1 MNHEY, CDR2 SVGEGT. The CDR3 loop is CASSYGRTTYNEQFF. As DNA, the CDR3 is TGTGCCAGCAGTTACGGGAGGACTACCTACAATGAGCAGTTCTTC.

This chain uses TRBV10-3 with TRBJ2-3, with 9 bases aligning to TRBD2. The V and J ends lost 2 bases and 9 bases, in that order; junction bases with no gene match: 9. Germline CDR1 is ENHRY and CDR2 is SYGVKD. The CDR3 runs to 15 residues. The CDR3 region is CAISELQETSGTQYF. The CDR3 region has the DNA TGTGCCATCAGTGAGCTGCAGGAGACTAGCGGAACGCAGTATTTT.

The chain is built from TRBV7-8 and TRBJ2-3; D is perhaps TRBD1 (5 bases). Germline lookup yields CDR1 SGHVS and CDR2 FQNEAQ. V lost 3 bases and J 0 bases, leaving 13 bases between the germline ends. The CDR3 length is 16 residues. CDR3 sequence (DNA): TGTGCCAGCAGCTTCTACAGGAAAGCTAGCACAGATACGCAGTATTTT. This translates into CASSFYRKASTDTQYF. The full variable domain, rest sourced from reference TRBV7-8 and TRBJ2-3, is GAGVSQSPRYKVAKRGQDVALRCDPISGHVSLFWYQQALGQGPEFLTYFQNEAQLDKSGLPSDRFFAERPEGSVSTLKIQRTQQEDSAVYLCASSFYRKASTDTQYFGPGTRLTVL.

This clonotype was seen many times. This rearrangement joins TRBV29-1 to TRBJ2-2, with 11 nucleotides matching TRBD2. The CDR3 sequence is 14 residues long. J gave up 2 bases and V 6 bases, and 2 bases lay outside the gene matches. Germline loops: CDR1 SQVTM, CDR2 ANQGSEA. The CDR3 nucleotides read TGCAGCGTCGGGACTAGCGGTAACACCGGGGAGCTGTTTTTT. Translation gives CSVGTSGNTGELFF.

This clonotype was observed a few times. This chain connects TRBV7-7 to TRBJ2-5; D is possibly TRBD1 (6 bases). V was trimmed by 2 bases and J by 4 bases, leaving 11 bases between them. There are 14 residues in the CDR3. In germline, CDR1 is SSHAT, CDR2 FNYEAQ (reference sequence). CDR3 bases: TGTGCCAGCAGCTTAAACACAGGGAGAGAGACCCAGTACTTC. Translation: CASSLNTGRETQYF.

This clonotype was recorded many times. The chain is built from TRBV20-1 and TRBJ2-1, with 9 bases identical to TRBD1. V was clipped by 1 base and J by 3 bases; unmatched bases: 4. This CDR3 region has 15 residues. Germline V gene data show CDR1 as DFQATT and CDR2 as SNEGSKA (reference sequence). The CDR3 nucleotides read TGCAGTGCTAGAGCCGGGACAGGGTTCTACAATGAGCAGTTCTTC. It is translated as CSARAGTGFYNEQFF.

This clonotype was seen a handful of times. The rearrangement uses TRBV10-3 and TRBJ2-3; D is unclear. The germline V gene has CDR1 ENHRY and CDR2 SYGVKD. CDR3 length equals 14 residues. Between the trimmed V and J ends, which lost 3 bases and 2 bases, there was a span of 9 bases. CDR3 in amino acids: CAISDWIHTDTQYF. In DNA form, the CDR3 reads TGTGCCATCAGTGACTGGATCCACACAGATACGCAGTATTTT.

This clonotype showed up just a few times. This sequence joins TRBV20-1 and TRBJ1-1; 7 bases fit TRBD1. V lost 6 bases, J lost 11 bases, and 12 bases stayed unmatched. The V gene's germline CDR1 is DFQATT and CDR2 SNEGSKA (reference sequence). CDR3 length equals 12 residues. CDR3: CSAPMGIQGAFF. In DNA form, the CDR3 reads TGCAGTGCACCGATGGGGATACAGGGGGCTTTCTTT.

The chain employs TRBV6-2 or TRBV6-3 and TRBJ2-1; 11 positions agree with TRBD2. CDR1 is MNHEY, CDR2 SVGEGT, per germline. There are 17 residues in the CDR3. J was trimmed by 4 bases and V by 2 bases; bases with no gene match: 7. The CDR3 is CASSYVASGGLYNEQFF. In nucleotides, the CDR3 is TGTGCCAGCAGTTACGTGGCTAGCGGGGGGTTGTACAATGAGCAGTTCTTC.

The CDR3 loop reads CASSPGGGRIGNYEQYF. CDR3 in DNA: TGTGCCAGCAGCCCTGGCGGCGGGAGGATAGGGAACTACGAGCAGTACTTC. This chain connects TRBV7-9 to TRBJ2-7; the match to TRBD2 covers 8 bases. The CDR3 length is 17 residues. J was trimmed by 3 bases and V by 5 bases; bases with no gene match: 15. The V gene's germline CDR1 is SEHNR and CDR2 FQNEAQ (reference sequence).